The 9 T cell receptor beta chains below all came from one sample that was sequenced in a study of naive and memory T cell subsets. Blood and skin TCR RNA was reverse transcribed with alpha and beta constant primers. TCRdb reprocessed the 5' RACE reads with MiXCR, giving one entry per CDR3 protein. The table lists about 20,000 distinct CDR3 sequences, about 4.4% of them singletons, with 7% to 10% in the top ten. RNA was extracted from less than 3 ml of whole blood of healthy adults. These receptors were obtained from a male donor in good health.

In its sample, this clonotype was seen many times. The rearrangement uses TRBV4-3 and TRBJ2-5; D possibly corresponds to TRBD1 (5 bases). The ends were cut back, 0 bases at V and 3 bases at J, with 8 bases in the middle. Germline V gene data show CDR1 as LGHNA and CDR2 as YSLEER. This CDR3 contains 14 residues. CDR3 sequence: CASSQDWGKETQYF. CDR3 coding DNA: TGCGCCAGCAGCCAAGACTGGGGCAAAGAGACCCAGTACTTC.

This clonotype was found a few times. This chain joins TRBV19 and TRBJ2-2, with D possibly matching TRBD2 (5 bases). The germline gives CDR1 LNHDA, CDR2 SQIVND (reference sequence). The CDR3 runs 14 residues. V gave up 6 bases and J gave up 2 bases, with 10 bases separating them. CDR3 loop: CASRTKINTGELFF. CDR3 DNA sequence: TGTGCCAGTAGGACTAAAATTAACACCGGGGAGCTGTTTTTT.

This clonotype was counted many times. The chain joins TRBV5-4 to TRBJ2-5; D remains ambiguous. Trimming cost V 2 bases and J 3 bases, with 14 bases left between them. Germline CDR1 reads SGHNT; CDR2 reads YYREEE (reference sequence). The CDR3 loop spans 15 amino acids. The CDR3 coding sequence is TGTGCCAGCAGCTTCAGGTCTATGGGAAAAGAGACCCAGTACTTC. It specifies CASSFRSMGKETQYF.

This clonotype was seen repeatedly, ten times or more. The V and J genes are TRBV4-1 and TRBJ1-5; D is undetermined. CDR3 size: 14 residues. Trimming left V 0 bases short and J 6 bases short, with 9 bases between. Germline CDR1 reads MGHRA; CDR2 reads YSYEKL. The CDR3 is CASSQETLRQPQHF. Here the CDR3 DNA reads TGCGCCAGCAGCCAAGAAACCCTTCGTCAGCCCCAGCATTTT.

This clonotype has ten or more counts. The V call is TRBV27, the J call TRBJ2-5, with D possibly matching TRBD2 (6 bases). Germline CDR1 reads MNHEY; CDR2 reads SMNVEV (reference sequence). Trimming stripped 6 bases from V and 5 bases from J, with 10 bases between. This CDR3 contains 12 residues. The CDR3 sequence is CASRGREETQYF. CDR3 nucleotide sequence: TGTGCCAGCAGGGGCCGGGAGGAGACCCAGTACTTC.

This clonotype was observed at least ten times. J is TRBJ2-1 and V is TRBV29-1; no reliable D call. Trimming removed 3 bases from V and 0 bases from J, with 9 bases in between. In germline, CDR1 is SQVTM, CDR2 ANQGSEA. CDR3 size: 14 residues. CDR3 protein: CSVDGYSSYNEQFF. The CDR3 DNA follows: TGCAGCGTTGACGGCTACAGCTCCTACAATGAGCAGTTCTTC.

This clonotype was recorded at least ten times. The chain carries TRBV12-3 or TRBV12-4 and TRBJ1-2; 9 bases fit TRBD1. After removal of 4 bases from V and 7 bases from J, the junction contained 4 bases not matched to a gene. The CDR3 has 13 residues. The CDR3 DNA reads as TGTGCCAGCAGTTACAGGGGGCGCTCTGGCTACACCTTC. Residues: CASSYRGRSGYTF.

At least ten counts were recorded for this clonotype. The rearrangement joins TRBV18 to TRBJ2-7; D call uncertain. The germline CDR1 and CDR2 sequences are KGHSH and LQKENI. The CDR3 runs to 12 residues. Trimming took 4 bases from V and 6 from J, leaving 10 bases between them. CDR3 sequence reads: CASSLEMGEQYF. The CDR3, as DNA: TGTGCCAGCTCACTTGAAATGGGCGAGCAGTACTTC.

This rearrangement joins TRBV4-1 to TRBJ2-1; 7 bases are a match to TRBD2. Germline lookup yields CDR1 MGHRA and CDR2 YSYEKL. V gave up 0 bases and J gave up 6 bases; unmatched junction bases: 8. This CDR3 has 16 residues. The CDR3 protein is CASSQDLRLAFNEQFF. Written as DNA, the CDR3 is TGCGCCAGCAGCCAAGATCTTCGACTAGCTTTCAATGAGCAGTTCTTC.